This T cell receptor (beta chain) was identified during a study of tumor-infiltrating lymphocytes in localized non-small cell lung cancer. Study-level information: Several tumor histologies, both smoking statuses, and some post-neoadjuvant chemotherapy samples were included. Resected tumor was paired with non-adjacent uninvolved lung from the same patient. Points from the study as a whole: TCRbeta sequencing showed higher T cell infiltration in tumors than uninvolved lung. Not all patients were TCR sequenced, owing to tissue quantity.

With respect to this clone: Its antigen is not known.

Germline assignment: CDR1 SGHTA and CDR2 FQGTGA. The CDR3 extends over 14 amino acids. The V and J ends lost 5 bases and 3 bases respectively, with 13 bases between them. Some clones are missing from TCRdb's copy, which holds only in-frame ones; the method was immunoSEQ multiplex PCR. The sample carries fewer than 7,500 clones, about 61% recorded once. The sequenced sample was lung tumor tissue. This rearrangement joins TRBV7-3 to TRBJ2-5; D might be TRBD2 (6 bases). The sequence was obtained from a human donor with non-small cell lung cancer. The CDR3 spells CASSPRGGKETQYF. The CDR3 nucleotides read TGTGCCAGCAGCCCCCGCGGCGGGAAAGAGACCCAGTACTTC. The full variable domain, completed using reference TRBV7-3 and TRBJ2-5, is GAGVSQTPSNKVTEKGKYVELRCDPISGHTALYWYRQSLGQGPEFLIYFQGTGAADDSGLPNDRFFAVRPEGSVSTLKIQRTERGDSAVYLCASSPRGGKETQYFGPGTRLLVL.